This T cell receptor (beta chain) is from a study of OX40 agonist ivuxolimab in advanced cancers. This CDR3 is built from 13 residues. Trimming left V 8 bases short and J 1 base short, with 12 bases between. In germline, CDR1 is MNHEY, CDR2 SMNVEV (reference sequence). Sequencing was performed with immunoSEQ multiplex PCR; in TCRdb, only in-frame clones are kept and a portion is missing. The repertoire holds more than 65,000 clones, with around nine tenths as singletons. In regard to this clone: What it recognizes is unknown.

Findings and limits, study-wide: Partial responders treated at 0.1-3.0 mg/kg exhibited clonal expansion among the lowest measured.

The clonotype was recovered from an adult with an advanced solid tumor such as melanoma, head and neck, liver or kidney cancer. The chain recombines TRBV27 with TRBJ2-7; tentative D call: TRBD1 (6 bases). Sequenced material: CD4+ or CD8+ T cells sorted from blood, taken in a trial of the OX40 agonist ivuxolimab. Here the CDR3 DNA reads TGTGCCAGCCCTCGTCAGGGGTCCTACGAGCAGTACTTC. Its protein is CASPRQGSYEQYF.